This T cell receptor beta chain emerged from a study of blood T cell repertoires in COVID-19. Whole-study context: The analysed material was cDNA or gDNA that came from T cells, B-cell-depleted T cells, or PBMCs.

Study members were between about 18 and 95 years old and lived in 24 US regions. Cohorts were based on clinical histories the participants reported. This CDR3 has 18 residues. Germline CDR1 LGHNA, CDR2 YSLEER. Losses at the gene ends were 1 base for V and 5 bases for J; bases not matched to a gene: 11. Methods used by the authors: Nucleated cell counts were estimated from reference gene primer amplification. Assay: immunoSEQ multiplex PCR; the TCRdb copy retains only in-frame clones and omits some. From that table come the V and J calls and clone size; the DNA was used to work out D and trimming. This sample has about 300,000 clones, with around nine tenths found just once.

V is TRBV4-3 and J is TRBJ2-5, with TRBD2 identical over 12 bases. The sequence derives from a woman aged 30 to 39 who had recovered from COVID-19. Sequences were obtained from PBMCs or T cells enriched from blood (not recorded which). This chain's CDR3 is CASSQGGSSGGAGETQYF. DNA for the CDR3: TGCGCCAGCAGCCAAGGAGGCTCTAGCGGGGGGGCCGGGGAGACCCAGTACTTC.